Listed below are T cell receptor beta chains from one sample, sequenced in a study of shared clonotypes between healthy human individuals. Profiling relied on immunoSEQ multiplex PCR, and the TCRdb table lists in-frame clones only, not all of them. Here the sample spans around 940,000 clones, over 60% being singletons. The sample comprised memory CD4+ T cells sorted from blood. All receptors derive from a man between 18 and 35 years old in good health. CDR3s include the opening cysteine and the closing phenylalanine or tryptophan. The order of the fields is V gene, clone size, J gene, D gene, CDR3 protein, CDR3 DNA. A D gene is named only where the DNA matches it firmly. The size of a clone is reported for some rows only, either as once, few or many, or as a class for expanded clones.

v_call: TRBV5-6
clone_size: -
j_call: TRBJ2-6
d_call: -
cdr3_aa: CASRRVLSGANVLTF
cdr3_nt: TGTGCCAGCAGAAGGGTGCTCTCTGGGGCCAACGTCCTGACTTTC

v_call: TRBV5-5
clone_size: -
j_call: TRBJ2-2
d_call: TRBD1
cdr3_aa: CASSFRQGGELFF
cdr3_nt: TGTGCCAGCAGCTTCCGACAGGGAGGGGAGCTGTTTTTT

v_call: TRBV6-1
clone_size: once
j_call: TRBJ1-4
d_call: TRBD1
cdr3_aa: CASSLDRAGKLFF
cdr3_nt: TGTGCCAGCAGTTTGGACAGGGCGGGAAAACTGTTTTTT

v_call: TRBV19
clone_size: many
j_call: TRBJ1-5
d_call: TRBD1
cdr3_aa: CASTQQGQGASQPQHF
cdr3_nt: TGTGCCAGTACCCAACAGGGACAGGGGGCTAGCCAGCCCCAGCATTTT

v_call: TRBV7-9
clone_size: once
j_call: TRBJ2-1
d_call: TRBD2
cdr3_aa: CASLAGAWSSYNEQFF
cdr3_nt: TGTGCCAGTCTAGCGGGGGCCTGGAGCTCCTACAATGAGCAGTTCTTC

v_call: TRBV7-9
clone_size: -
j_call: TRBJ1-1
d_call: TRBD1
cdr3_aa: CASSGQGVNTEAFF
cdr3_nt: TGTGCCAGCAGTGGACAGGGAGTGAACACTGAAGCTTTCTTT

v_call: TRBV5-6
clone_size: -
j_call: TRBJ2-6
d_call: -
cdr3_aa: CASSLPQTSGANVLTF
cdr3_nt: TGTGCCAGCAGCTTGCCCCAAACCTCTGGGGCCAACGTCCTGACTTTC

v_call: TRBV6-1
clone_size: -
j_call: TRBJ1-2
d_call: TRBD1
cdr3_aa: CASTRDRAIYGYTF
cdr3_nt: TGTGCCAGCACACGGGACAGGGCCATCTATGGCTACACCTTC

v_call: TRBV5-1
clone_size: -
j_call: TRBJ2-6
d_call: -
cdr3_aa: CASSRDTSTGANVLTF
cdr3_nt: TGCGCCAGCAGCCGAGATACTAGTACTGGGGCCAACGTCCTGACTTTC

v_call: TRBV7-2
clone_size: -
j_call: TRBJ2-7
d_call: -
cdr3_aa: CASSFLSDYEQYF
cdr3_nt: TGTGCCAGCAGCTTTCTTAGCGATTACGAGCAGTACTTC

v_call: TRBV30
clone_size: -
j_call: TRBJ2-5
d_call: -
cdr3_aa: CAWTLKGETQYF
cdr3_nt: TGTGCCTGGACCCTTAAGGGGGAGACCCAGTACTTC

v_call: TRBV2
clone_size: -
j_call: TRBJ1-1
d_call: TRBD1
cdr3_aa: CASSATDRPYTEAFF
cdr3_nt: TGTGCCAGCAGCGCGACGGACAGGCCTTACACTGAAGCTTTCTTT

v_call: TRBV7-9
clone_size: -
j_call: TRBJ1-2
d_call: -
cdr3_aa: CASSLDGFSYGYTF
cdr3_nt: TGTGCCAGCAGCTTAGATGGGTTTTCCTATGGCTACACCTTC

v_call: TRBV9
clone_size: -
j_call: TRBJ1-1
d_call: -
cdr3_aa: CASSVSGNTEAFF
cdr3_nt: TGTGCCAGCAGCGTATCCGGTAACACTGAAGCTTTCTTT

v_call: TRBV6-6
clone_size: -
j_call: TRBJ2-3
d_call: TRBD2
cdr3_aa: CASSYGLAGEQYF
cdr3_nt: TGTGCCAGCAGCTACGGACTAGCGGGGGAGCAGTATTTT

v_call: TRBV19
clone_size: -
j_call: TRBJ2-7
d_call: TRBD2
cdr3_aa: CASSELAGGPGEQYF
cdr3_nt: TGTGCCAGTAGTGAACTAGCGGGAGGGCCGGGCGAGCAGTACTTC

v_call: TRBV6-1
clone_size: few
j_call: TRBJ1-5
d_call: TRBD1
cdr3_aa: CASMTGGPNQPQHF
cdr3_nt: TGTGCCAGCATGACAGGGGGGCCAAATCAGCCCCAGCATTTT

v_call: TRBV7-2
clone_size: many
j_call: TRBJ2-5
d_call: -
cdr3_aa: CASSLDRETQYF
cdr3_nt: TGTGCCAGCAGCTTGGATCGGGAGACCCAGTACTTC

v_call: TRBV4-1
clone_size: -
j_call: TRBJ1-6
d_call: TRBD1
cdr3_aa: CASSQGQGAYNSPLHF
cdr3_nt: TGCGCCAGCAGCCAAGGTCAGGGGGCTTATAATTCACCCCTCCACTTT

v_call: TRBV5-4
clone_size: -
j_call: TRBJ2-1
d_call: -
cdr3_aa: CASSLDSGNYNEQFF
cdr3_nt: TGTGCCAGCAGCTTGGATAGCGGTAACTACAATGAGCAGTTCTTC

v_call: TRBV6-5
clone_size: -
j_call: TRBJ1-6
d_call: -
cdr3_aa: CASSRGQDNNSPLHF
cdr3_nt: TGTGCCAGCAGTAGGGGACAAGATAATAATTCACCCCTCCACTTT

v_call: TRBV6-5
clone_size: few
j_call: TRBJ2-5
d_call: -
cdr3_aa: CASTSGQRKTQYF
cdr3_nt: TGTGCCAGCACCTCCGGCCAAAGGAAGACCCAGTACTTC

v_call: TRBV5-1
clone_size: -
j_call: TRBJ2-2
d_call: -
cdr3_aa: CASSFVSTGELFF
cdr3_nt: TGCGCCAGCAGCTTCGTGTCGACCGGGGAGCTGTTTTTT

v_call: TRBV7-2
clone_size: -
j_call: TRBJ1-1
d_call: -
cdr3_aa: CASSLGGGPNTEAFF
cdr3_nt: TGTGCCAGCAGCTTAGGTGGTGGGCCGAACACTGAAGCTTTCTTT

v_call: TRBV19
clone_size: -
j_call: TRBJ2-2
d_call: -
cdr3_aa: CASLGAAGELFF
cdr3_nt: TGTGCCAGTCTGGGGGCGGCCGGGGAGCTGTTTTTT

v_call: TRBV2
clone_size: -
j_call: TRBJ2-6
d_call: TRBD1
cdr3_aa: CASAFQGAAGANVLTF
cdr3_nt: TGTGCCAGCGCTTTTCAGGGGGCCGCTGGGGCCAACGTCCTGACTTTC

v_call: TRBV14
clone_size: -
j_call: TRBJ1-6
d_call: -
cdr3_aa: CASSFRVGGSPLHF
cdr3_nt: TGTGCCAGCAGCTTCAGGGTCGGGGGCTCACCCCTCCACTTT

v_call: TRBV5-6
clone_size: -
j_call: TRBJ2-7
d_call: TRBD2
cdr3_aa: CASSRRGLADYSYEQYF
cdr3_nt: TGTGCCAGCAGCCGCCGAGGACTAGCGGATTACTCCTACGAGCAGTACTTC

v_call: TRBV4-1
clone_size: -
j_call: TRBJ2-5
d_call: -
cdr3_aa: CASRVRRRVTVQETQYF
cdr3_nt: TGCGCCAGCAGGGTGCGTCGAAGGGTAACTGTCCAAGAGACCCAGTACTTC

v_call: TRBV6-5
clone_size: -
j_call: TRBJ2-2
d_call: -
cdr3_aa: CASSYTGEATGELFF
cdr3_nt: TGTGCCAGCAGTTACACGGGAGAGGCCACCGGGGAGCTGTTTTTT

v_call: TRBV6-5
clone_size: -
j_call: TRBJ1-3
d_call: -
cdr3_aa: CASSYQPGRGNTIYF
cdr3_nt: TGTGCCAGCAGTTACCAACCCGGACGTGGAAACACCATATATTTT

v_call: TRBV18
clone_size: -
j_call: TRBJ2-7
d_call: -
cdr3_aa: CASSPQNQDTGEQYF
cdr3_nt: TGTGCCAGCTCACCGCAAAATCAGGACACGGGGGAGCAGTACTTC

v_call: TRBV27
clone_size: -
j_call: TRBJ1-3
d_call: -
cdr3_aa: CASRGGSGSGNTIYF
cdr3_nt: TGTGCCAGCAGAGGCGGGTCGGGATCAGGAAACACCATATATTTT

v_call: TRBV7-9
clone_size: -
j_call: TRBJ2-5
d_call: TRBD1
cdr3_aa: CASSLMMTGGETQYF
cdr3_nt: TGTGCCAGCAGCCTCATGATGACAGGGGGAGAGACCCAGTACTTC

v_call: TRBV11-2
clone_size: -
j_call: TRBJ2-1
d_call: TRBD1
cdr3_aa: CASSLDLPGQGEFF
cdr3_nt: TGTGCCAGCAGCTTAGATCTCCCGGGACAGGGGGAGTTCTTC

v_call: TRBV5-1
clone_size: -
j_call: TRBJ2-3
d_call: -
cdr3_aa: CASSPSVGSTDTQYF
cdr3_nt: TGCGCCAGCAGCCCGAGCGTCGGAAGCACAGATACGCAGTATTTT

v_call: TRBV6-6
clone_size: -
j_call: TRBJ2-6
d_call: -
cdr3_aa: CASSYVGAGANVLTF
cdr3_nt: TGTGCCAGCAGTTACGTAGGGGCTGGGGCCAACGTCCTGACTTTC

v_call: TRBV5-6
clone_size: -
j_call: TRBJ1-2
d_call: -
cdr3_aa: CASSPRRRGSPGYTF
cdr3_nt: TGTGCCAGCAGCCCCCGGCGGAGAGGGTCCCCTGGCTACACCTTC

v_call: TRBV6-6
clone_size: -
j_call: TRBJ1-1
d_call: TRBD1
cdr3_aa: CASSYSGQTEAFF
cdr3_nt: TGTGCCAGCAGTTACTCGGGACAGACTGAAGCTTTCTTT

v_call: TRBV14
clone_size: -
j_call: TRBJ1-4
d_call: TRBD1
cdr3_aa: CASSQGGRDSNEKLFF
cdr3_nt: TGTGCCAGCAGCCAAGGGGGAAGGGACAGTAATGAAAAACTGTTTTTT

v_call: TRBV7-7
clone_size: -
j_call: TRBJ2-7
d_call: -
cdr3_aa: CASSSQTSRNYEQYF
cdr3_nt: TGTGCTAGCAGCTCCCAGACTAGTAGGAACTACGAGCAGTACTTC